One sample yielded the 19 T cell receptor beta chains listed below, sequenced in a study of blood T cells in healthy people across ages. Primers used in a second PCR of roughly 7 to 12 cycles were a sample-barcoded 5' primer and a J-beta primer mix. A single record per CDR3 protein comes from TCRdb applying MiXCR to the 5' RACE reads. The profile shows about a million distinct CDR3 sequences, roughly 47% of them singletons. Sequencing input: blood. These receptors all stem from a woman aged 55 to 70 in good health.

This chain joins TRBV7-7 and TRBJ2-3; 10 bases are shared with TRBD1. This CDR3 comprises 13 residues. Unmatched junction bases numbered 2, after V lost 4 bases and J lost 7 bases. Germline V gene lookup returns CDR1 SSHAT and CDR2 FNYEAQ (reference sequence). DNA of the CDR3: TGTGCCAGCAGCTCGGACAGGGGGAATACGCAGTATTTT. It is translated as CASSSDRGNTQYF.

This clonotype was counted only a few times. The CDR3 loop is CASSLDLAQETQYF. As DNA, the CDR3 is TGCGCCAGCAGCTTGGATTTAGCTCAAGAGACCCAGTACTTC. The chain links TRBV5-1 to TRBJ2-5; D gene uncertain. Trimming stripped 0 bases from V and 2 bases from J, with 8 bases between. Germline V CDR1 and CDR2: SGHRS, YFSETQ. This CDR3 contains 14 residues.

The sample holds one count of this clonotype. The chain is built from TRBV27 and TRBJ2-3; no definite D call. The germline V and J ends were trimmed by 10 bases and 6 bases, with 11 bases remaining between them. Germline lookup yields CDR1 MNHEY and CDR2 SMNVEV (reference sequence). CDR3 length equals 11 residues. This CDR3 is CATKWLDTQYF. The CDR3 region has the DNA TGTGCCACCAAGTGGTTGGATACGCAGTATTTT.

A few counts support this clonotype. This chain links TRBV14 with TRBJ2-7; D call uncertain. This CDR3 comprises 13 residues. Germline CDR1 reads SGHDN; CDR2 reads FVKESK. V shed 2 bases and J shed 1 base, with 6 bases lying between them. CDR3 DNA: TGTGCCAGCAGCCAAAGCTTTTCCTACGAGCAGTACTTC. Its translation is CASSQSFSYEQYF.

The chain carries TRBV4-1 and TRBJ1-1; no definite D call. V lost 5 bases to trimming and J lost 0 bases, with 13 bases between them. This CDR3 contains 15 residues. Per germline, CDR1 MGHRA and CDR2 YSYEKL. CDR3 region: CASSYLADMNTEAFF. For the CDR3, the DNA is TGCGCCAGCAGCTACTTAGCAGACATGAACACTGAAGCTTTCTTT.

This clonotype was recorded at least ten times. The rearrangement joins TRBV5-6 to TRBJ2-5; maybe TRBD1 (6 bases). The CDR3 sequence is 14 residues long. Between the trimmed V and J ends, which lost 0 bases and 5 bases, there was a span of 11 bases. CDR1 and CDR2 from the germline V gene are SGHDT and YYEEEE. The chain's CDR3 is CASSLEGRGETQYF. The CDR3 DNA sequence: TGTGCCAGCAGCTTGGAAGGCAGGGGTGAGACCCAGTACTTC.

This chain uses TRBV12-5 with TRBJ2-1, with a weak D call TRBD2 (6 bases). Germline CDR1 reads LGHNT; CDR2 reads FRNRAP. V was trimmed by 2 bases and J by 5 bases, leaving 13 bases between them. There are 15 residues in the CDR3. The CDR3 nucleotides are TGTGCTAGTGGTTTGCCCCGGGAGCTAGACAATGAGCAGTTCTTC. Its translation: CASGLPRELDNEQFF.

Here the CDR3 DNA reads TGTGCCAGCAGTTACCCTACTAGCGGGACCGGGGAGCTGTTTTTT. It specifies CASSYPTSGTGELFF. The chain uses TRBV6-6 and TRBJ2-2; 9 bases fit TRBD2. V gave up 2 bases and J gave up 5 bases; unmatched junction bases: 3. This CDR3 is built from 15 residues. From germline, CDR1 is MNHNY and CDR2 SVGAGI (reference sequence).

This clonotype was observed a handful of times. The V call is TRBV20-1, the J call TRBJ2-1, with D unclear. V lost 0 bases and J 9 bases, leaving 6 bases between the germline ends. CDR1 DFQATT and CDR2 SNEGSKA come from the germline V gene (reference sequence). This CDR3 region has 11 residues. The CDR3 loop reads CSAREDSEQFF. CDR3 sequence (DNA): TGCAGTGCTAGAGAAGATAGTGAGCAGTTCTTC.

This clonotype was picked up a small number of times. The rearrangement uses TRBV29-1 and TRBJ2-7, with D possibly TRBD1 on 6 matching bases. Looked up from germline, CDR1 is SQVTM and CDR2 is ANQGSEA. The CDR3 consists of 13 residues. The ends were cut back, 5 bases at V and 2 bases at J, with 13 bases in the middle. The DNA for the CDR3 is TGCAGCGTTTTTCGGACAGACCCCTACGAGCAGTACTTC. Amino acids: CSVFRTDPYEQYF.

This sequence joins TRBV16 and TRBJ2-1, with 9 bases aligning to TRBD2. This CDR3 comprises 12 residues. Losses at the gene ends were 4 bases for V and 14 bases for J; bases not matched to a gene: 6. Germline CDR1 and CDR2: KGHSY and FQNENV. The CDR3 loop reads CASSPQREEEFF. CDR3 coding DNA: TGTGCCAGCAGCCCTCAGCGGGAGGAGGAGTTCTTC.

Points on this clonotype: Sequence at one end of the junction differs from germline and may be a read error. The genes are TRBV7-2 and TRBJ2-7, with D maybe TRBD2 (6 bases). CDR3 length: 16 residues. The V gene's germline CDR1 is SGHTA and CDR2 FQGNSA. The CDR3 DNA sequence: TGTGCCAGCGGCTTAAATGGCGGGATCAGCTCCTACGAGCAGTACTTC. The encoded protein is CASGLNGGISSYEQYF.

In its sample, this clonotype was seen a few times. The gene calls are TRBV20-1 and TRBJ2-7, with 10 bases fitting TRBD1. The CDR3 contains 15 residues. Germline V gene lookup returns CDR1 DFQATT and CDR2 SNEGSKA (reference sequence). The J segment lost 5 bases and the V segment lost 6 bases, leaving 13 bases of the junction unmatched. CDR3 residues: CSATLRDRGLDEQYF. The CDR3 bases are TGCAGTGCCACTCTCCGGGACAGGGGACTCGACGAGCAGTACTTC.

This clonotype was counted only a few times. V and J are TRBV20-1 and TRBJ2-6; D not resolved. Trimming left V 2 bases short and J 2 bases short, with 4 bases between. The CDR3 has 13 amino acids. The germline gives CDR1 DFQATT, CDR2 SNEGSKA (reference sequence). The CDR3 is CSARLPGANVLTF. CDR3 nucleotides: TGCAGTGCTAGATTGCCTGGGGCCAACGTCCTGACTTTC.

About this clonotype itself: At one end, the junction sequence differs from germline, possibly due to a read error. The J gene is TRBJ1-4, the V gene TRBV5-1, with 9 nucleotides matching TRBD1. Germline V CDR1 and CDR2: SGHRS, YFSETQ. This CDR3 region has 15 residues. The CDR3 spells CASSLGQGVWEKQFF. In DNA form, the CDR3 reads TGCGCCAGCAGCTTGGGACAGGGGGTATGGGAAAAACAGTTTTTT.

The V and J genes are TRBV6-5 and TRBJ2-7; possibly TRBD1 for D (5 bases). Trimming stripped 5 bases from V and 2 bases from J, with 13 bases between. Germline V lookup: CDR1 MNHEY, CDR2 SVGAGI. CDR3 length equals 14 residues. CDR3 DNA sequence: TGTGCCAGCAGTGGACAACCTGGCGCCTACGAGCAGTACTTC. This encodes CASSGQPGAYEQYF.

The genes are TRBV6-5 and TRBJ2-5; TRBD2 matches at 11 bases. In germline, CDR1 is MNHEY, CDR2 SVGAGI. The CDR3 length is 14 residues. The J segment lost 11 bases and the V segment lost 5 bases, leaving 10 bases of the junction unmatched. The CDR3 is CASSQMGLAEEQYF. CDR3 sequence (DNA): TGTGCCAGCAGTCAAATGGGACTAGCGGAAGAGCAGTACTTC.

This clonotype was detected only a few times. V and J are TRBV4-2 and TRBJ1-4; D possibly corresponds to TRBD1 (5 bases). In germline, CDR1 is LGHNA, CDR2 YNFKEQ. The CDR3 length is 15 residues. Trimming took 3 bases from V and 4 from J, leaving 12 bases between them. This CDR3 is CASSQARALNEKLFF. The CDR3 region has the DNA TGTGCCAGCAGCCAGGCCAGGGCCCTTAATGAAAAACTGTTTTTT.

This clonotype was detected only once. The chain uses TRBV4-2 and TRBJ2-7, with TRBD2 matching over 13 bases. Germline lookup yields CDR1 LGHNA and CDR2 YNFKEQ. V gave up 3 bases and J gave up 7 bases; unmatched junction bases: 12. There are 17 residues in the CDR3. CDR3 in DNA: TGTGCCAGCAGCCAGGGGGCGGGGACTAGCGGGATTAATGAGCAGTACTTC. Translated, it gives CASSQGAGTSGINEQYF.